This entry lists 29 T cell receptor beta chains sequenced from one sample in a study of cytomegalovirus exposure and HLA in healthy donors. The PCR ran on 60 Vbeta and 13 Jbeta primers. Produced via immunoSEQ multiplex PCR; TCRdb's table is partial and in-frame only. This table holds around 100,000 clones, 84% found once. The source material was PBMCs. The receptor source for this set is a woman younger than 30 in good health and CMV-seronegative.

V usage is TRBV15 and J usage is TRBJ2-7, with TRBD1 as a possible D gene (5 bases). CDR1 LNHNV and CDR2 YYDKDF come from the germline V gene (reference sequence). The CDR3 has 15 amino acids. Trimming shortened V by 0 bases and J by 9 bases, and 18 bases separated the two germline ends. The CDR3 here is CATSRDQLQGTGQYF. The CDR3 DNA reads TGTGCCACCAGCAGAGATCAACTTCAGGGAACGGGGCAGTACTTC.

The rearrangement uses TRBV28 and TRBJ2-2; D is perhaps TRBD1 (5 bases). The V gene's germline CDR1 is MDHEN and CDR2 SYDVKM. CDR3 length: 13 amino acids. Trimming removed 3 bases from V and 6 bases from J, with 8 bases in between. The CDR3 loop is CASSLSGSGELFF. The CDR3 DNA follows: TGTGCCAGCAGTTTGTCAGGGTCCGGGGAGCTGTTTTTT.

This chain links TRBV29-1 with TRBJ1-2; TRBD1 matches 12 bases. CDR3 length: 19 residues. CDR1 SQVTM and CDR2 ANQGSEA come from the germline V gene. J was trimmed by 4 bases and V by 0 bases; bases with no gene match: 15. The chain's CDR3 is CSVEDSDKGQGAWGYGYTF. The DNA for the CDR3 is TGCAGCGTTGAAGATTCGGACAAGGGACAGGGGGCTTGGGGCTATGGCTACACCTTC.

The chain recombines TRBV28 with TRBJ2-1, with 10 bases aligning to TRBD1. Germline V gives CDR1 MDHEN, CDR2 SYDVKM. Trimming took 2 bases from V and 8 from J; bases not matched to a gene: 24. The CDR3 has 21 amino acids. In DNA form, the CDR3 reads TGTGCCAGCAGTTTACCGACAGGGGGCCACAAGACCTTAGGGGGTTGGGATGAGCAGTTCTTC. Its translation: CASSLPTGGHKTLGGWDEQFF.

The chain combines TRBV7-9 with TRBJ2-7, with TRBD1 matching 9 bases. CDR3 length: 16 residues. The V segment lost 5 bases and the J segment 3 bases; nucleotides outside the gene matches: 11. Germline CDR1 SEHNR, CDR2 FQNEAQ (reference sequence). The CDR3: CASSRIQGAPGYEQYF. CDR3 coding DNA: TGTGCCAGCAGCCGAATACAGGGGGCGCCGGGCTACGAGCAGTACTTC.

The chain carries TRBV5-4 and TRBJ1-6; D is possibly TRBD1 (6 bases). V was shortened by 3 bases and J by 7 bases, with 17 bases between the two germline ends. Germline V gene lookup returns CDR1 SGHNT and CDR2 YYREEE (reference sequence). CDR3 length equals 16 residues. CDR3 amino acids: CASSSSRAGANSPLHF. The CDR3 bases are TGTGCCAGCAGCTCCAGCCGAGCAGGGGCAAATTCACCCCTCCACTTT.

The chain joins TRBV16 to TRBJ2-3; TRBD2 matches 13 bases. Germline V gene sequence: CDR1 KGHSY, CDR2 FQNENV. V dropped 8 bases and J dropped 4; count of bases not matched to a gene: 12. This CDR3 contains 17 residues. The CDR3 loop is CASGDTTSGRFADTQYF. CDR3 bases: TGTGCCAGCGGAGATACGACTAGCGGGAGGTTCGCAGATACGCAGTATTTT.

The DNA for the CDR3 is TGTGCCAGCAGCGGAAGACATGTTTTAGAAGAGACCCAGTACTTC. Translated, it gives CASSGRHVLEETQYF. The genes are TRBV5-8 and TRBJ2-5; no clear D gene. The CDR3 extends over 15 amino acids. Trimming pared 4 bases from V and 3 bases from J, leaving 16 bases between. From germline, CDR1 is SGHTS and CDR2 YDEGEE.

The chain combines TRBV6-5 with TRBJ2-5, with D possibly being TRBD2 (7 bases). The CDR3 is 14 residues long. Germline CDR1 MNHEY, CDR2 SVGAGI. The germline V and J ends were trimmed by 2 bases and 5 bases, with 12 bases remaining between them. As DNA, the CDR3 is TGTGCCAGCAGTTACGGGGGGGCCGGTGAGACCCAGTACTTC. This encodes CASSYGGAGETQYF.

The chain is built from TRBV28 and TRBJ2-2, with TRBD2 matching 11 bases. Trimming removed 2 bases from V and 3 bases from J; junction bases left unmatched: 11. CDR3 length: 19 residues. Germline V gives CDR1 MDHEN, CDR2 SYDVKM. The CDR3 sequence is CASSLGLAGGAWDTGELFF. The CDR3 DNA sequence: TGTGCCAGCAGTTTAGGTCTAGCGGGAGGCGCGTGGGACACCGGGGAGCTGTTTTTT.

In its sample, this clone was seen once. The chain is built from TRBV6-1 and TRBJ2-2; a weak D match, TRBD2 (6 bases). This CDR3 region has 15 residues. Trimming took off 1 base at V and 4 bases at J, with 10 bases between the two ends. Germline V gives CDR1 MNHNS, CDR2 SASEGT. CDR3: CASSEVKEGTGELFF. The CDR3 DNA reads TGTGCCAGCAGTGAAGTTAAGGAGGGCACCGGGGAGCTGTTTTTT.

The rearrangement links TRBV19 to TRBJ2-3; 12 bases are shared with TRBD1. The CDR3 is 15 residues long. The junction had 4 bases not matched to a gene; V was cut back by 2 bases and J by 7 bases. CDR1 LNHDA and CDR2 SQIVND come from the germline V gene (reference sequence). The chain's CDR3 is CASSIKGQGAYTQYF. The CDR3 DNA follows: TGTGCCAGTAGTATAAAGGGACAGGGGGCCTATACGCAGTATTTT.

J is TRBJ2-1 and V is TRBV30; 8 bases line up with TRBD1. Germline CDR1 reads GTSNPN; CDR2 reads SVGIG (reference sequence). The CDR3 consists of 15 residues. V trimming: 0 bases; J trimming: 3 bases; junction bases outside the gene matches: 4. Here the CDR3 DNA reads TGTGCCTGGAGTGTTCCGGGACAGGACTACAATGAGCAGTTCTTC. Translation: CAWSVPGQDYNEQFF.

V and J are TRBV2 and TRBJ2-5; the match to TRBD1 covers 9 bases. The DNA end is a closer match to TRBJ2-7, so the J assignment may be wrong. Per the germline V gene, CDR1 is SNHLY and CDR2 is FYNNEI. The CDR3 covers 16 residues. CDR3 loop: CASREIGRDRDYEQYF. The CDR3 DNA reads TGTGCCAGCAGGGAAATTGGCCGGGACAGGGACTACGAGCAGTACTTC.

The rearrangement links TRBV6-5 to TRBJ2-7, with 11 nucleotides matching TRBD1. Germline V lookup: CDR1 MNHEY, CDR2 SVGAGI. The CDR3 extends over 15 amino acids. V shed 6 bases and J 3 bases; nucleotides not matched to a gene: 7. CDR3 bases: TGTGCCAGCAGGTTTTCCGGGACAGGGGGCTACGAGCAGTACTTC. Residues: CASRFSGTGGYEQYF.

V and J are TRBV21-1 and TRBJ1-1; the table's D call, TRBD1, was not checked against the DNA. TRBV21-1 is listed as a pseudogene. This CDR3 is 15 amino acids long. CDR3 amino acids: CASRKQGSKDTEAFF. In DNA form, the CDR3 reads TGTGCCAGCAGAAAACAGGGGAGTAAGGACACTGAAGCTTTCTTT.

This clone has a handful of counts. The chain uses TRBV4-1 and TRBJ1-1; no firm D call. In germline, CDR1 is MGHRA, CDR2 YSYEKL. This CDR3 contains 15 residues. With 3 bases removed from V and 1 base from J, the gap between germline ends came to 12 bases. The CDR3 region is CASSQYYSGNTEAFF. CDR3 bases: TGCGCCAGCAGCCAGTATTACAGCGGGAACACTGAAGCTTTCTTT.

The table lists this clone with a few counts. The CDR3, as DNA: TGCGCCAGCAGCTTGGCCGGGACAGCTAACTATGGCTACACCTTC. Protein product: CASSLAGTANYGYTF. The J gene is TRBJ1-2, the V gene TRBV5-1, with 7 bases matching TRBD1. The CDR3 consists of 15 residues. The junction had 2 bases not matched to a gene; V was cut back by 0 bases and J by 0 bases. Per the germline V gene, CDR1 is SGHRS and CDR2 is YFSETQ.

V usage is TRBV19 and J usage is TRBJ2-5; a possible D gene is TRBD2 (5 bases). CDR3 length equals 16 residues. The V gene lost 9 bases and the J gene lost 3 bases, with 23 bases spanning the gap. Germline V CDR1 and CDR2: LNHDA, SQIVND (reference sequence). CDR3 amino acids: CARKQRRIRRKETQYF. DNA for the CDR3: TGTGCCAGAAAGCAGCGGCGTATACGACGTAAAGAGACCCAGTACTTC.

The V and J genes are TRBV4-3 and TRBJ1-3; D might be TRBD1 (6 bases). The CDR3 has 18 amino acids. The V end was cut by 4 bases, the J end by 3 bases, with 22 bases between. In germline, CDR1 is LGHNA, CDR2 YSLEER. The CDR3 region has the DNA TGCGCCAGCAGCCGGTCTCAGAAGTTGTCAGGGGTTGGAAACACCATATATTTT. It encodes CASSRSQKLSGVGNTIYF.

The V gene is TRBV5-1, the J gene TRBJ1-2; D is perhaps TRBD1 (6 bases). Trimming removed 4 bases at V and 2 bases at J, with 15 bases between. CDR3 length: 15 residues. The germline CDR1 and CDR2 sequences are SGHRS and YFSETQ. The CDR3 DNA is TGCGCCAGCAGCATCGACGCGGGGGGCAACTATGGCTACACCTTC. Its protein product is CASSIDAGGNYGYTF. Complete variable domain (other parts from reference TRBV5-1 and TRBJ1-2): KAGVTQTPRYLIKTRGQQVTLSCSPISGHRSVSWYQQTPGQGLQFLFEYFSETQRNKGNFPGRFSGRQFSNSRSEMNVSTLELGDSALYLCASSIDAGGNYGYTFGSGTRLTVV.

The V gene is TRBV14, the J gene TRBJ1-1; maybe TRBD1 (5 bases). The CDR3 loop spans 15 amino acids. V lost 1 base, J lost 4 bases, and 13 bases lay in between. CDR1 and CDR2 from the germline V gene are SGHDN and FVKESK. In nucleotides, the CDR3 is TGTGCCAGCAGCCAAGCCCGGGCGGGGGGCACTGAAGCTTTCTTT. Its protein product is CASSQARAGGTEAFF.

The chain recombines TRBV7-8 with TRBJ2-5; TRBD2 aligns across 7 bases. The V gene end was trimmed by 1 base and the J gene end by 1 base; junction bases not matched to a gene: 9. The CDR3 sequence is 17 residues long. CDR1 SGHVS and CDR2 FQNEAQ come from the germline V gene. The CDR3 loop reads CASSLGPERDPQETQYF. The DNA of the CDR3 is TGTGCCAGCAGCTTAGGTCCCGAGCGGGACCCCCAAGAGACCCAGTACTTC.

A note on this clone: The identical CDR3 is also encoded by other nucleotide sequences in the sample. The rearrangement uses TRBV28 and TRBJ2-7; D perhaps matches TRBD1 (5 bases). CDR1 MDHEN and CDR2 SYDVKM come from the germline V gene. This CDR3 region has 14 residues. Between the trimmed V and J ends, which lost 1 base and 3 bases, there was a span of 10 bases. In DNA form, the CDR3 reads TGTGCCAGCAGTTTATTGGGGCAGAACTACGAGCAGTACTTC. This gives the protein CASSLLGQNYEQYF. Full variable domain (remainder filled in from reference TRBV28 and TRBJ2-7): DVKVTQSSRYLVKRTGEKVFLECVQDMDHENMFWYRQDPGLGLRLIYFSYDVKMKEKGDIPEGYSVSREKKERFSLILESASTNQTSMYLCASSLLGQNYEQYFGPGTRLTVT.

This clone was seen a few times. The chain carries TRBV2 and TRBJ1-1, with D maybe TRBD1 (6 bases). The ends were cut back, 6 bases at V and 1 base at J, with 15 bases in the middle. CDR3 length: 15 residues. Per germline, CDR1 SNHLY and CDR2 FYNNEI. The CDR3 nucleotides are TGTGCCAGCAGACCCACAGGGATACCGAACACTGAAGCTTTCTTT. Encoded protein: CASRPTGIPNTEAFF.

This clone appeared a single time. The chain has TRBV5-1 and TRBJ2-5; 8 bases are shared with TRBD2. In germline, CDR1 is SGHRS, CDR2 YFSETQ. After removal of 4 bases from V and 4 bases from J, the junction contained 9 bases not matched to a gene. The CDR3 has 15 residues. This CDR3 is CASSTSGGGGETQYF. The DNA of the CDR3 is TGCGCCAGCAGCACTAGCGGTGGGGGCGGAGAGACCCAGTACTTC.

This clone was seen a single time. The genes are TRBV6-5 and TRBJ2-3, with TRBD2 matching 7 bases. The CDR3 loop spans 15 amino acids. Germline CDR1 and CDR2: MNHEY and SVGAGI. V lost 4 bases to trimming and J lost 1 base; unmatched junction nucleotides: 5. The CDR3 here is CASSFGSGGTDTQYF. The CDR3, as DNA: TGTGCCAGCAGTTTTGGAAGCGGGGGCACAGATACGCAGTATTTT.

The chain links TRBV9 to TRBJ2-3; tentatively, D is TRBD1 (7 bases). The germline V gene has CDR1 SGDLS and CDR2 YYNGEE. Trimming removed 2 bases at V and 3 bases at J, with 16 bases between. The CDR3 sequence is 16 residues long. CDR3 in amino acids: CASSVPLPGGTDTQYF. As DNA, the CDR3 is TGTGCCAGCAGCGTTCCCCTGCCAGGGGGGACAGATACGCAGTATTTT.

The chain couples TRBV28 to TRBJ2-1, with TRBD1 matching 11 bases. The J segment lost 6 bases and the V segment lost 6 bases, leaving 16 bases of the junction unmatched. Germline values: CDR1 MDHEN, CDR2 SYDVKM. CDR3 length equals 18 residues. This chain's CDR3 is CASRSLRRGTGGSNEQFF. For the CDR3, the DNA is TGTGCCAGCAGGTCCCTGAGGCGAGGGACAGGGGGATCCAATGAGCAGTTCTTC.